This passage covers 29 T cell receptor beta chains from one sample sequenced in a study of T cell responses to AZD1222 COVID-19 vaccine. Sequencing was performed with immunoSEQ multiplex PCR; in TCRdb, only in-frame clones are kept and a portion is missing. The table lists approximately 150,000 clones, around 89% of them singletons, with about 3.3% in the top ten. Sequenced here: peripheral blood, sampled on day 0 of MenACWY control vaccination. Receptors were obtained from an adult in good health.

The V gene is TRBV30, the J gene TRBJ1-1; unclear D gene. Trimming took off 0 bases at V and 11 bases at J, with 16 bases between the two ends. Germline V lookup: CDR1 GTSNPN, CDR2 SVGIG (reference sequence). The length of the CDR3 is 13 residues. The CDR3 sequence: CAWSVERRGKAFF. The CDR3 DNA reads as TGTGCCTGGAGTGTCGAGCGGAGAGGAAAGGCTTTCTTT.

The chain is built from TRBV5-1 and TRBJ1-5; D call uncertain. The germline V gene has CDR1 SGHRS and CDR2 YFSETQ. The ends were cut back, 4 bases at V and 0 bases at J, with 5 bases in the middle. This CDR3 has 13 amino acids. The CDR3 DNA is TGCGCCAGCAGCGCAGATAGCAATCAGCCCCAGCATTTT. Translation: CASSADSNQPQHF.

The table lists this clone with a few counts. As DNA, the CDR3 is TGTGCCAGCAGCCCCCCGGCCTATGGCTACACCTTC. As protein: CASSPPAYGYTF. The V gene is TRBV28, the J gene TRBJ1-2; D is undetermined. Trimming shortened V by 6 bases and J by 4 bases, and 9 bases separated the two germline ends. Germline loops: CDR1 MDHEN, CDR2 SYDVKM. This CDR3 has 12 amino acids.

As for this clone: Other DNA variants within this sample encode the same CDR3. This chain joins TRBV7-2 and TRBJ2-1, with unresolved D. Germline CDR1 reads SGHTA; CDR2 reads FQGNSA. The CDR3 extends over 13 amino acids. V gave up 3 bases and J gave up 2 bases, with 5 bases separating them. CDR3 DNA sequence: TGTGCCAGCAGCTTTAAGCCCTACAATGAGCAGTTCTTC. This encodes CASSFKPYNEQFF.

The chain carries TRBV18 and TRBJ2-1; TRBD1 aligns across 7 bases. CDR1 and CDR2 from the germline V gene are KGHSH and LQKENI. With V trimmed by 0 bases and J by 4 bases, 3 bases remained unmatched. This CDR3 comprises 15 residues. The CDR3 DNA reads TGTGCCAGCTCACCACCGGGACAGTATTACAATGAGCAGTTCTTC. Residues: CASSPPGQYYNEQFF.

V usage is TRBV19 and J usage is TRBJ2-1; 9 nucleotides align to TRBD2. Germline CDR1 is LNHDA and CDR2 is SQIVND (reference sequence). V dropped 4 bases and J dropped 5; count of bases not matched to a gene: 9. The CDR3 is made up of 16 amino acids. The CDR3 protein is CASSRLARGGNNEQFF. The CDR3 coding sequence is TGTGCCAGTAGTAGACTAGCGCGGGGGGGTAACAATGAGCAGTTCTTC.

This clone is hyperexpanded in the sample. The chain has TRBV27 and TRBJ1-5, with no clear D. This CDR3 spans 13 amino acids. Looked up from germline, CDR1 is MNHEY and CDR2 is SMNVEV (reference sequence). Trimming left V 2 bases short and J 8 bases short, with 10 bases between. The CDR3: CASSLGVGKPQHF. The CDR3 coding sequence is TGTGCCAGCAGTTTAGGGGTGGGGAAGCCCCAGCATTTT.

The rearrangement uses TRBV7-9 and TRBJ2-3; 9 nucleotides align to TRBD2. The CDR3 length is 15 residues. After removal of 5 bases from V and 6 bases from J, the junction contained 9 bases not matched to a gene. Germline V gives CDR1 SEHNR, CDR2 FQNEAQ (reference sequence). CDR3 in amino acids: CASSRGGASSDTQYF. The CDR3 region has the DNA TGTGCCAGCAGCCGCGGGGGGGCTTCGTCCGATACGCAGTATTTT. The full variable domain, completed using reference TRBV7-9 and TRBJ2-3, is DTGVSQNPRHKITKRGQNVTFRCDPISEHNRLYWYRQTLGQGPEFLTYFQNEAQLEKSRLLSDRFSAERPKGSFSTLEIQRTEQGDSAMYLCASSRGGASSDTQYFGPGTRLTVL.

This clone was seen only once. The chain carries TRBV6-2 or TRBV6-3 and TRBJ1-5; 8 nucleotides agree with TRBD1. V lost 2 bases, J lost 6 bases, and 6 bases stayed unmatched. The CDR3 runs to 15 residues. The germline V gene encodes CDR1 MNHEY and CDR2 SVGEGT. CDR3 sequence reads: CASSYDLTGVQPQHF. CDR3 DNA sequence: TGTGCCAGCAGTTACGATTTGACAGGGGTTCAGCCCCAGCATTTT.

V is TRBV11-2 and J is TRBJ2-1; 16 bases are shared with TRBD2. The V gene's germline CDR1 is SGHAT and CDR2 FQNNGV. This CDR3 has 16 amino acids. The J segment lost 5 bases and the V segment lost 4 bases, leaving 2 bases of the junction unmatched. This chain's CDR3 is CASSSGTSGRDNEQFF. DNA of the CDR3: TGTGCCAGCAGCTCCGGGACTAGCGGGAGGGACAATGAGCAGTTCTTC.

The count of this clone is one. This CDR3 is also generated by other DNA sequences in the sample. The CDR3 here is CASSTGLNTGELFF. The CDR3 nucleotides are TGTGCCAGCAGCACGGGATTGAACACCGGGGAGCTGTTTTTT. J is TRBJ2-2 and V is TRBV7-2, with D perhaps matching TRBD2 (5 bases). The V end was cut by 5 bases, the J end by 1 base, with 8 bases between. This CDR3 has 14 amino acids. Germline CDR1 SGHTA, CDR2 FQGNSA.

This clone appeared a few times. The chain recombines TRBV5-1 with TRBJ2-7; 11 bases agree with TRBD2. Germline V gene sequence: CDR1 SGHRS, CDR2 YFSETQ. The CDR3 covers 15 residues. The J segment lost 3 bases and the V segment lost 5 bases, leaving 7 bases of the junction unmatched. CDR3 DNA sequence: TGCGCCAGCAGTCAAGGACTAGCGGGTCTCTACGAGCAGTACTTC. Translating gives CASSQGLAGLYEQYF. The full variable domain, rest sourced from reference TRBV5-1 and TRBJ2-7, is KAGVTQTPRYLIKTRGQQVTLSCSPISGHRSVSWYQQTPGQGLQFLFEYFSETQRNKGNFPGRFSGRQFSNSRSEMNVSTLELGDSALYLCASSQGLAGLYEQYFGPGTRLTVT.

V is TRBV5-6 and J is TRBJ1-1, with 8 bases matching TRBD1. CDR3 length: 15 residues. V was pared by 0 bases and J by 3 bases, with 4 bases of the junction left unmatched. Germline loops: CDR1 SGHDT, CDR2 YYEEEE. CDR3 protein: CASSLGGQVDTEAFF. The CDR3 DNA reads TGTGCCAGCAGCTTGGGGGGACAGGTCGACACTGAAGCTTTCTTT. The whole variable domain, remainder taken from reference TRBV5-6 and TRBJ1-1, is DAGVTQSPTHLIKTRGQQVTLRCSPKSGHDTVSWYQQALGQGPQFIFQYYEEEERQRGNFPDRFSGHQFPNYSSELNVNALLLGDSALYLCASSLGGQVDTEAFFGQGTRLTVV.

The chain has TRBV7-2 and TRBJ1-1; 7 bases agree with TRBD1. This CDR3 contains 14 residues. The germline CDR1 and CDR2 sequences are SGHTA and FQGNSA. V shed 5 bases, J shed 4 bases, and the junction held 7 bases outside the gene matches. The CDR3 DNA is TGTGCCAGCAGCAAGACAGGGCAAATCACTGAAGCTTTCTTT. As protein: CASSKTGQITEAFF.

The gene calls are TRBV24-1 and TRBJ2-3; 9 nucleotides match TRBD2. The CDR3 contains 17 residues. In germline, CDR1 is KGHDR, CDR2 SFDVKD. Trimming cost V 2 bases and J 6 bases; bases outside gene matches: 11. The CDR3 DNA reads as TGTGCCACCAGTGATTGGACGCTAGCGGGGATCAGTGATACGCAGTATTTT. Its protein is CATSDWTLAGISDTQYF.

This chain uses TRBV5-5 with TRBJ1-2; tentatively, D is TRBD1 (5 bases). The CDR3 contains 14 residues. Trimming removed 0 bases at V and 8 bases at J, with 14 bases between. Germline CDR1 and CDR2: SGHKS and YYEKEE (reference sequence). The CDR3 region has the DNA TGTGCCAGCAGCTTGGGGGCAGGGATGGGAGGCTACACCTTC. This codes for CASSLGAGMGGYTF.

The genes are TRBV10-3 and TRBJ1-1, with unresolved D. CDR3 length equals 13 residues. V lost 4 bases, J lost 0 bases, and 6 bases lay in between. Germline values: CDR1 ENHRY, CDR2 SYGVKD. In nucleotides, the CDR3 is TGTGCCATCAGTGGAGAGTTGAACACTGAAGCTTTCTTT. Its protein product is CAISGELNTEAFF.

This sequence joins TRBV3-1 (or the pseudogene TRBV3-2) and TRBJ2-2, with TRBD2 matching over 9 bases. Germline assignment: CDR1 LGHDT and CDR2 YNNKEL (reference sequence). J gave up 3 bases and V 4 bases, and 15 bases lay outside the gene matches. This CDR3 is 19 amino acids long. The CDR3 nucleotides are TGTGCCAGCAGCCTTAGGGCTAGCGGGGCCGATCCGTACACCGGGGAGCTGTTTTTT. Its protein product is CASSLRASGADPYTGELFF.

The chain has TRBV7-9 and TRBJ2-1; 9 nucleotides line up with TRBD2. The CDR3 is made up of 14 amino acids. V gave up 5 bases and J gave up 8 bases; unmatched junction bases: 7. The germline CDR1 and CDR2 sequences are SEHNR and FQNEAQ (reference sequence). DNA of the CDR3: TGTGCCAGCAGCCCCCAAGCGGGAGGTGATGAGCAGTTCTTC. This sequence encodes CASSPQAGGDEQFF.

The rearrangement links TRBV10-1 to TRBJ2-1; perhaps TRBD1 as D (6 bases). The germline V and J ends were trimmed by 6 bases and 9 bases, with 27 bases remaining between them. This CDR3 region has 17 residues. CDR1 is WNHNN and CDR2 is SYGVQD in the germline V gene (reference sequence). In DNA, the CDR3 is TGCGCCAGCAGCCACCTACAGGGTTCCCGACGGGATGGTGAGCAGTTCTTC. Its translation is CASSHLQGSRRDGEQFF.

The V gene is TRBV27, the J gene TRBJ1-1; perhaps TRBD1 as D (6 bases). The CDR3 spans 13 residues. V lost 5 bases and J lost 4, with 11 bases in between. Germline V gives CDR1 MNHEY, CDR2 SMNVEV (reference sequence). CDR3 sequence (DNA): TGTGCCAGCAGTCTGGGAGGGGGCACTGAAGCTTTCTTT. Translation gives CASSLGGGTEAFF.

J is TRBJ2-2 and V is TRBV5-3; 10 bases fit TRBD1. TRBV5-3 falls under the ORF class, with uncertain function. The CDR3 consists of 18 residues. Trimming cost V 4 bases and J 3 bases; bases outside gene matches: 12. CDR3 DNA: TGTGCCAGAAGCCAACGACAGGGGGCGAAGGGGGACACCGGGGAGCTGTTTTTT. This codes for CARSQRQGAKGDTGELFF.

The V gene is TRBV6-5, the J gene TRBJ1-4, with D tentatively TRBD1 (5 bases). V lost 6 bases, J lost 5 bases, and 16 bases lay in between. The CDR3 length is 15 residues. Germline V gene data show CDR1 as MNHEY and CDR2 as SVGAGI. This CDR3 is CASSQRDGRNEKLFF. The CDR3 DNA is TGTGCCAGCAGCCAGAGGGACGGGCGAAATGAAAAACTGTTTTTT.

This clone was detected a few times. The chain uses TRBV6-2 or TRBV6-3 and TRBJ1-5; D gene ambiguous. Germline V gene lookup returns CDR1 MNHEY and CDR2 SVGEGT. The CDR3 is 12 residues long. The ends were cut back, 4 bases at V and 7 bases at J, with 8 bases in the middle. The CDR3 DNA reads as TGTGCCAGCAGTTCCCAGGCACAGCCCCAGCATTTT. This encodes CASSSQAQPQHF.

With regard to this clone: The junction shows a germline mismatch at one end, possibly a read error. The chain carries TRBV7-3 and TRBJ2-2; D unresolved. The CDR3 extends over 14 amino acids. CDR1 and CDR2 (germline): SGHTA, FQGTGA. CDR3 residues: CASSITDSTGELFF. CDR3 sequence (DNA): TGTGCCAGCAGCATAACGGATTCCACCGGGGAGCTGTTTTTT.

V and J are TRBV7-2 and TRBJ1-2; D perhaps matches TRBD1 (6 bases). Deletions cut 3 bases from V and 2 bases from J, with 10 bases between. CDR3 length: 14 amino acids. Germline CDR1 is SGHTA and CDR2 is FQGNSA. This CDR3 is CASSFSQGNYGYTF. The DNA for the CDR3 is TGTGCCAGCAGCTTCTCTCAGGGGAACTATGGCTACACCTTC.

The chain combines TRBV13 with TRBJ1-2; tentative D call: TRBD1 (6 bases). There are 16 residues in the CDR3. V was cut by 4 bases and J by 1 base, with 16 bases left in between. Germline V gene sequence: CDR1 PRHDT, CDR2 FYEKMQ (reference sequence). CDR3 nucleotide sequence: TGTGCCAGCAGCTCCCAAGGGGGGGGAATTAACTATGGCTACACCTTC. Translated, it gives CASSSQGGGINYGYTF. Using reference TRBV13 and TRBJ1-2 for the parts outside the CDR3, the full variable domain is AAGVIQSPRHLIKEKRETATLKCYPIPRHDTVYWYQQGPGQDPQFLISFYEKMQSDKGSIPDRFSAQQFSDYHSELNMSSLELGDSALYFCASSSQGGGINYGYTFGSGTRLTVV.

The chain employs TRBV24-1 and TRBJ1-5; D ambiguous. The CDR3 length is 12 residues. Trimming removed 5 bases at V and 4 bases at J, with 5 bases between. Germline V gene sequence: CDR1 KGHDR, CDR2 SFDVKD. CDR3 nucleotide sequence: TGTGCCACCAGTGCGGAGAATCAGCCCCAGCATTTT. Its protein is CATSAENQPQHF.

The V gene is TRBV3-1 (or the pseudogene TRBV3-2), the J gene TRBJ1-2; D uncertain. The germline gives CDR1 LGHDT, CDR2 YNNKEL (reference sequence). V was trimmed by 3 bases and J by 8 bases, leaving 13 bases between them. The CDR3 consists of 13 residues. In nucleotides, the CDR3 is TGTGCCAGCAGCCACCTGGGGAGTGAGGGCTACACCTTC. Its translation: CASSHLGSEGYTF.